The 6 T cell receptor beta chains presented below share a single source sample, sequenced in a study of blood T cell repertoires in COVID-19. Clones were sequenced by immunoSEQ multiplex PCR, and TCRdb holds only the in-frame ones, with some missing. The sample contains roughly 130,000 clones, around four fifths of which appear only once. The sequenced sample consisted of PBMCs or T cells enriched from blood (not recorded which). These receptors were collected from a woman between 45 and 65 years old with acute COVID-19.

The rearrangement joins TRBV30 to TRBJ2-7; possible D gene TRBD1, 6 bases. CDR1 and CDR2 (germline): GTSNPN, SVGIG (reference sequence). CDR3 length equals 15 residues. Trimming removed 5 bases at V and 2 bases at J, with 19 bases between. The CDR3 protein is CAWASPGVPPYEQYF. CDR3 in DNA: TGTGCCTGGGCCTCCCCAGGGGTACCTCCCTACGAGCAGTACTTC.

The CDR3: CASSQILLAGDTGELFF. The CDR3 DNA reads TGTGCCAGCAGCCAAATACTCCTGGCAGGGGACACCGGGGAGCTGTTTTTT. J is TRBJ2-2 and V is TRBV3-1 (or the pseudogene TRBV3-2); a possible D gene is TRBD1 (6 bases). Germline values: CDR1 LGHDT, CDR2 YNNKEL (reference sequence). Trimming took off 2 bases at V and 3 bases at J, with 16 bases between the two ends. The length of the CDR3 is 17 residues.

The chain joins TRBV6-5 to TRBJ1-5, with 9 bases that match TRBD1. Losses at the gene ends were 5 bases for V and 7 bases for J; bases not matched to a gene: 6. Germline CDR1 and CDR2: MNHEY and SVGAGI. This CDR3 is built from 14 residues. The CDR3 loop reads CASSQRQGDQPQHF. CDR3 DNA sequence: TGTGCCAGCAGTCAAAGACAGGGGGACCAGCCCCAGCATTTT.

The gene calls are TRBV4-1 and TRBJ1-2; no clear D gene. Germline values: CDR1 MGHRA, CDR2 YSYEKL. The CDR3 length is 16 residues. V was clipped by 0 bases and J by 0 bases, with 11 bases between them. The CDR3 DNA sequence: TGCGCCAGCAGCCAAGAAAGCGGGAAATCTAACTATGGCTACACCTTC. Its protein is CASSQESGKSNYGYTF.

This chain connects TRBV27 to TRBJ2-1, with 8 bases matching TRBD2. This CDR3 is 14 amino acids long. Per the germline V gene, CDR1 is MNHEY and CDR2 is SMNVEV (reference sequence). The junction had 6 bases not matched to a gene; V was cut back by 6 bases and J by 5 bases. This CDR3 is CASRLAERNNEQFF. DNA of the CDR3: TGTGCCAGCAGACTAGCGGAACGGAACAATGAGCAGTTCTTC.

This clone was detected only once. The rearrangement joins TRBV24-1 to TRBJ2-7, with TRBD1 matching over 9 bases. Germline CDR1 is KGHDR and CDR2 is SFDVKD. The CDR3 covers 14 residues. The V gene end was trimmed by 5 bases and the J gene end by 2 bases; junction bases not matched to a gene: 3. In DNA form, the CDR3 reads TGTGCCACCAGTGCGGGGACAGGGCCCTACGAGCAGTACTTC. Translation gives CATSAGTGPYEQYF.